Only a few counts were recorded for the clone carrying this T cell receptor beta chain. The data stem from a study of blood T cells in healthy people across ages. Then a second PCR, running about 6 to 11 cycles, was carried out with a sample-barcoded 5' primer and a J-beta primer mix. Each cDNA molecule received a tag from a template-switch adaptor that had 12 random nucleotides. TCRdb re-called the 5' RACE reads through MiXCR, storing one row per CDR3 protein. The table records 550,000 to 700,000 distinct CDR3 sequences, 25% to 30% of them present only once. Sequencing was carried out using blood. The clonotype was recovered from a woman in her seventies in good health.

CDR3 region: CSAPLAGNTDTQYF. Written as DNA, the CDR3 is TGCAGTGCCCCTCTAGCGGGGAACACAGATACGCAGTATTTT. J is TRBJ2-3 and V is TRBV20-1; TRBD2 agrees at 9 bases. The CDR3 has 14 amino acids. Trimming cost V 6 bases and J 2 bases; bases outside gene matches: 6. Germline CDR1 and CDR2: DFQATT and SNEGSKA (reference sequence).